This T cell receptor beta chain was retrieved from a study of blood T cell repertoires in COVID-19. Sequencing used immunoSEQ multiplex PCR; TCRdb keeps in-frame clones, though not all of them. This table holds about 350,000 clones, roughly 86% found once. The CDR3 length is 14 residues. V was clipped by 4 bases and J by 4 bases, with 16 bases between them. CDR1 and CDR2 from the germline V gene are SQVTM and ANQGSEA. The TCR originated in a man aged 30 to 39 with COVID-19, enrolled during active disease. The V and J genes are TRBV29-1 and TRBJ1-2, with D possibly matching TRBD1 (5 bases). The material sequenced was peripheral blood. CDR3 in DNA: TGCAGCGTTGTGAAGGGCGACAGCCTCTATGGCTACACCTTC. Translation: CSVVKGDSLYGYTF.